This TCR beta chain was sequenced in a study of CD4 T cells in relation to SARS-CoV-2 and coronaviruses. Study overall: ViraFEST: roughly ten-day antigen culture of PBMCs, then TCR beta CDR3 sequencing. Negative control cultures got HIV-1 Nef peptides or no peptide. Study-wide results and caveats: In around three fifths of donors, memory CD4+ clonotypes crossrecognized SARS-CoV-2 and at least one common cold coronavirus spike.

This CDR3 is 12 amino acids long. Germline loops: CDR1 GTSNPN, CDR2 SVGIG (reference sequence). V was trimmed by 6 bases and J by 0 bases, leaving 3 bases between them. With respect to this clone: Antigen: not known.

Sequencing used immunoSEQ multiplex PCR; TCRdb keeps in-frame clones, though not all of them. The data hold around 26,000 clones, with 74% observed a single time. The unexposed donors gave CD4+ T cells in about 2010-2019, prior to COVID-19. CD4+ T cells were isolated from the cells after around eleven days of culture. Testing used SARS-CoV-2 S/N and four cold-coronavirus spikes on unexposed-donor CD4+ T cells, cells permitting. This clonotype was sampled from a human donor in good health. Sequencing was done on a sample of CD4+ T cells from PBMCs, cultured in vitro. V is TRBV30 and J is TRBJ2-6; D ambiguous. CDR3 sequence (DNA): TGTGCCTGTGGCTCTGGGGCCAACGTCCTGACTTTC. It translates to CACGSGANVLTF.